Below are 17 T cell receptor beta chains sequenced from a single sample in a study of pediatric ulcerative colitis (dated by TCRdb to 2018 to 2020). Library preparation used the immunoSEQ multiplex PCR assay. In its TCRdb copy, this immuneACCESS table keeps in-frame sequences only and misses some clones. Where compared with another copy, unresolved V genes explain less than half of these, and the others have no known cause. The sample table shows 12,000 to 15,000 clones, and approximately 90% are seen once. Approximately 1% of the sample goes to the ten largest clones. Sequenced material: blood. The receptors were sampled from a boy younger than 18 with moderate ulcerative colitis.

J is TRBJ1-1 and V is TRBV6-5; TRBD1 is a possible D gene (5 bases). The CDR3 covers 11 residues. Germline V CDR1 and CDR2: MNHEY, SVGAGI. Between the trimmed V and J ends, which lost 7 bases and 4 bases, there was a span of 7 bases. The CDR3 protein is CASTQGTEAFF. CDR3 bases: TGTGCCAGCACGCAGGGCACTGAAGCTTTCTTT.

The V and J genes are TRBV28 and TRBJ2-5; 9 nucleotides line up with TRBD1. CDR1 MDHEN and CDR2 SYDVKM come from the germline V gene. The CDR3 spans 19 residues. The V and J ends lost 4 bases and 5 bases, in that order; junction bases with no gene match: 20. In DNA, the CDR3 is TGTGCCAGCAGTTCTGTCACTACAGGGGGCTCGGCTAGGACGGAGACCCAGTACTTC. This translates into CASSSVTTGGSARTETQYF.

The chain combines TRBV6-5 with TRBJ2-1, with 7 bases fitting TRBD1. The CDR3 runs 14 residues. The germline V gene encodes CDR1 MNHEY and CDR2 SVGAGI. The ends lost 2 bases at V and 8 bases at J; junction bases unmatched: 6. The CDR3 DNA is TGTGCCAGCAGTTACCAATACAGGGGTGATGAGCAGTTCTTC. It translates to CASSYQYRGDEQFF.

The rearrangement uses TRBV4-1 and TRBJ1-5; no firm D call. The germline V gene encodes CDR1 MGHRA and CDR2 YSYEKL. The CDR3 consists of 14 residues. V dropped 3 bases and J dropped 4 bases, with 10 bases sitting between them. CDR3 in amino acids: CASSHPDKNQPQHF. The CDR3 bases are TGCGCCAGCAGCCATCCCGACAAAAATCAGCCCCAGCATTTT.

The chain is built from TRBV6-1 and TRBJ2-4; tentative D call: TRBD2 (5 bases). V was shortened by 10 bases and J by 1 base, with 14 bases between the two germline ends. The CDR3 runs to 14 residues. CDR1 and CDR2 from the germline V gene are MNHNS and SASEGT. The CDR3 DNA follows: TGTGCCACCCTGAGGGTGGGGGCCAAAAACATTCAGTACTTC. Protein sequence: CATLRVGAKNIQYF.

The chain joins TRBV27 to TRBJ1-4; TRBD1 aligns across 9 bases. Looked up from germline, CDR1 is MNHEY and CDR2 is SMNVEV (reference sequence). V was pared by 2 bases and J by 5 bases, with 3 bases of the junction left unmatched. The CDR3 covers 15 residues. In DNA form, the CDR3 reads TGTGCCAGCAGTTTAATGGGACAGGGAAATGAAAAACTGTTTTTT. It yields the protein CASSLMGQGNEKLFF.

The V and J genes are TRBV5-1 and TRBJ2-2; 10 nucleotides agree with TRBD1. The CDR3 length is 16 residues. The J segment lost 7 bases and the V segment lost 0 bases, leaving 6 bases of the junction unmatched. Germline values: CDR1 SGHRS, CDR2 YFSETQ. The CDR3 region has the DNA TGCGCCAGCAGCTTGGCGACAGGGGGCTACAACGGGGAGCTGTTTTTT. Translated: CASSLATGGYNGELFF. Filled out from reference TRBV5-1 and TRBJ2-2, the complete variable domain reads KAGVTQTPRYLIKTRGQQVTLSCSPISGHRSVSWYQQTPGQGLQFLFEYFSETQRNKGNFPGRFSGRQFSNSRSEMNVSTLELGDSALYLCASSLATGGYNGELFFGEGSRLTVL.

The sample holds a few counts of this clone. V and J are TRBV2 and TRBJ1-6; 10 bases map to TRBD1. The V gene end was trimmed by 6 bases and the J gene end by 6 bases; junction bases not matched to a gene: 2. The CDR3 contains 14 residues. The V gene's germline CDR1 is SNHLY and CDR2 FYNNEI. The CDR3 DNA reads TGTGCCAGCAGGGGGACAGGGGTTAATTCACCCCTCCACTTT. The encoded protein is CASRGTGVNSPLHF.

The rearrangement uses TRBV6-1 and TRBJ1-5; the D is unclear. Germline values: CDR1 MNHNS, CDR2 SASEGT. The CDR3 runs to 14 residues. V was trimmed by 3 bases and J by 2 bases, leaving 8 bases between them. CDR3 sequence reads: CASSDGGGNQPQHF. The CDR3 DNA follows: TGTGCCAGCAGTGACGGAGGCGGCAATCAGCCCCAGCATTTT.

The genes are TRBV25-1 and TRBJ2-1; tentative D call: TRBD2 (7 bases). Between the trimmed V and J ends, which lost 1 base and 2 bases, there was a span of 15 bases. The CDR3 runs 17 residues. The germline V gene encodes CDR1 MGHDK and CDR2 SYGVNS. CDR3 sequence reads: CASSEFGGGSPYNEQFF. CDR3 nucleotide sequence: TGTGCCAGCAGTGAATTCGGGGGCGGGAGTCCCTACAATGAGCAGTTCTTC.

This clone was picked up one time. The J gene is TRBJ1-1, the V gene TRBV4-2; unclear D gene. Germline CDR1 LGHNA, CDR2 YNFKEQ. The CDR3 loop spans 13 amino acids. Trimming took 4 bases from V and 4 from J, leaving 10 bases between them. The CDR3 DNA reads as TGTGCCAGCAGCCTGGGATGGGCCACTGAAGCTTTCTTT. Its protein is CASSLGWATEAFF.

The DNA of the CDR3 is TGTGCCAGCAGTTACGGCAGAAACCTAGGAAACACCATATATTTT. Translated: CASSYGRNLGNTIYF. The rearrangement uses TRBV6-5 and TRBJ1-3; D gene uncertain. The CDR3 contains 15 residues. The germline gives CDR1 MNHEY, CDR2 SVGAGI. Trimming cost V 2 bases and J 4 bases, with 12 bases left between them.

The chain combines TRBV6-1 with TRBJ2-7, with no clear D. The CDR3 loop spans 11 amino acids. The germline V gene encodes CDR1 MNHNS and CDR2 SASEGT. The V gene lost 3 bases and the J gene lost 3 bases, with 3 bases spanning the gap. Written as DNA, the CDR3 is TGTGCCAGCAGTGACGGCTACGAGCAGTACTTC. Residues: CASSDGYEQYF.

The V gene is TRBV25-1, the J gene TRBJ1-2, with a weak D call TRBD1 (5 bases). The CDR3 loop spans 13 amino acids. V shed 5 bases and J shed 7 bases, with 14 bases lying between them. From germline, CDR1 is MGHDK and CDR2 SYGVNS. The CDR3 DNA reads as TGTGCCAGCAGTTGGGGGGGACTCGGTGGCTACACCTTC. It yields the protein CASSWGGLGGYTF.

The chain uses TRBV19 and TRBJ2-5, with 8 positions matching TRBD1. This CDR3 has 14 residues. Germline V gives CDR1 LNHDA, CDR2 SQIVND (reference sequence). Unmatched junction bases numbered 4, after V lost 7 bases and J lost 0 bases. The CDR3 loop reads CASKRDRNQETQYF. The CDR3 DNA follows: TGTGCCAGTAAACGGGACAGGAACCAAGAGACCCAGTACTTC.

This clone has a single count. The chain links TRBV7-2 to TRBJ2-4; 7 bases agree with TRBD2. The CDR3 extends over 17 amino acids. Germline values: CDR1 SGHTA, CDR2 FQGNSA. The junction had 9 bases not matched to a gene; V was cut back by 4 bases and J by 0 bases. The CDR3 DNA follows: TGTGCCAGCAGCTGGACGGGGGGTTCCTTAGCCAAAAACATTCAGTACTTC. Residues: CASSWTGGSLAKNIQYF. The full variable domain, its missing parts supplied by reference TRBV7-2 and TRBJ2-4, is GAGVSQSPSNKVTEKGKDVELRCDPISGHTALYWYRQSLGQGLEFLIYFQGNSAPDKSGLPSDRFSAERTGGSVSTLTIQRTQQEDSAVYLCASSWTGGSLAKNIQYFGAGTRLSVL.

Written as DNA, the CDR3 is TGTGCCAGCAGCCAGGATCCCCTAGGCGGGGGGCCGGAGACCCAGTACTTC. This gives the protein CASSQDPLGGGPETQYF. The chain has TRBV4-2 and TRBJ2-5; 8 bases match TRBD2. The CDR3 is 17 amino acids. CDR1 is LGHNA, CDR2 YNFKEQ, per germline. V was clipped by 3 bases and J by 5 bases; unmatched bases: 14.